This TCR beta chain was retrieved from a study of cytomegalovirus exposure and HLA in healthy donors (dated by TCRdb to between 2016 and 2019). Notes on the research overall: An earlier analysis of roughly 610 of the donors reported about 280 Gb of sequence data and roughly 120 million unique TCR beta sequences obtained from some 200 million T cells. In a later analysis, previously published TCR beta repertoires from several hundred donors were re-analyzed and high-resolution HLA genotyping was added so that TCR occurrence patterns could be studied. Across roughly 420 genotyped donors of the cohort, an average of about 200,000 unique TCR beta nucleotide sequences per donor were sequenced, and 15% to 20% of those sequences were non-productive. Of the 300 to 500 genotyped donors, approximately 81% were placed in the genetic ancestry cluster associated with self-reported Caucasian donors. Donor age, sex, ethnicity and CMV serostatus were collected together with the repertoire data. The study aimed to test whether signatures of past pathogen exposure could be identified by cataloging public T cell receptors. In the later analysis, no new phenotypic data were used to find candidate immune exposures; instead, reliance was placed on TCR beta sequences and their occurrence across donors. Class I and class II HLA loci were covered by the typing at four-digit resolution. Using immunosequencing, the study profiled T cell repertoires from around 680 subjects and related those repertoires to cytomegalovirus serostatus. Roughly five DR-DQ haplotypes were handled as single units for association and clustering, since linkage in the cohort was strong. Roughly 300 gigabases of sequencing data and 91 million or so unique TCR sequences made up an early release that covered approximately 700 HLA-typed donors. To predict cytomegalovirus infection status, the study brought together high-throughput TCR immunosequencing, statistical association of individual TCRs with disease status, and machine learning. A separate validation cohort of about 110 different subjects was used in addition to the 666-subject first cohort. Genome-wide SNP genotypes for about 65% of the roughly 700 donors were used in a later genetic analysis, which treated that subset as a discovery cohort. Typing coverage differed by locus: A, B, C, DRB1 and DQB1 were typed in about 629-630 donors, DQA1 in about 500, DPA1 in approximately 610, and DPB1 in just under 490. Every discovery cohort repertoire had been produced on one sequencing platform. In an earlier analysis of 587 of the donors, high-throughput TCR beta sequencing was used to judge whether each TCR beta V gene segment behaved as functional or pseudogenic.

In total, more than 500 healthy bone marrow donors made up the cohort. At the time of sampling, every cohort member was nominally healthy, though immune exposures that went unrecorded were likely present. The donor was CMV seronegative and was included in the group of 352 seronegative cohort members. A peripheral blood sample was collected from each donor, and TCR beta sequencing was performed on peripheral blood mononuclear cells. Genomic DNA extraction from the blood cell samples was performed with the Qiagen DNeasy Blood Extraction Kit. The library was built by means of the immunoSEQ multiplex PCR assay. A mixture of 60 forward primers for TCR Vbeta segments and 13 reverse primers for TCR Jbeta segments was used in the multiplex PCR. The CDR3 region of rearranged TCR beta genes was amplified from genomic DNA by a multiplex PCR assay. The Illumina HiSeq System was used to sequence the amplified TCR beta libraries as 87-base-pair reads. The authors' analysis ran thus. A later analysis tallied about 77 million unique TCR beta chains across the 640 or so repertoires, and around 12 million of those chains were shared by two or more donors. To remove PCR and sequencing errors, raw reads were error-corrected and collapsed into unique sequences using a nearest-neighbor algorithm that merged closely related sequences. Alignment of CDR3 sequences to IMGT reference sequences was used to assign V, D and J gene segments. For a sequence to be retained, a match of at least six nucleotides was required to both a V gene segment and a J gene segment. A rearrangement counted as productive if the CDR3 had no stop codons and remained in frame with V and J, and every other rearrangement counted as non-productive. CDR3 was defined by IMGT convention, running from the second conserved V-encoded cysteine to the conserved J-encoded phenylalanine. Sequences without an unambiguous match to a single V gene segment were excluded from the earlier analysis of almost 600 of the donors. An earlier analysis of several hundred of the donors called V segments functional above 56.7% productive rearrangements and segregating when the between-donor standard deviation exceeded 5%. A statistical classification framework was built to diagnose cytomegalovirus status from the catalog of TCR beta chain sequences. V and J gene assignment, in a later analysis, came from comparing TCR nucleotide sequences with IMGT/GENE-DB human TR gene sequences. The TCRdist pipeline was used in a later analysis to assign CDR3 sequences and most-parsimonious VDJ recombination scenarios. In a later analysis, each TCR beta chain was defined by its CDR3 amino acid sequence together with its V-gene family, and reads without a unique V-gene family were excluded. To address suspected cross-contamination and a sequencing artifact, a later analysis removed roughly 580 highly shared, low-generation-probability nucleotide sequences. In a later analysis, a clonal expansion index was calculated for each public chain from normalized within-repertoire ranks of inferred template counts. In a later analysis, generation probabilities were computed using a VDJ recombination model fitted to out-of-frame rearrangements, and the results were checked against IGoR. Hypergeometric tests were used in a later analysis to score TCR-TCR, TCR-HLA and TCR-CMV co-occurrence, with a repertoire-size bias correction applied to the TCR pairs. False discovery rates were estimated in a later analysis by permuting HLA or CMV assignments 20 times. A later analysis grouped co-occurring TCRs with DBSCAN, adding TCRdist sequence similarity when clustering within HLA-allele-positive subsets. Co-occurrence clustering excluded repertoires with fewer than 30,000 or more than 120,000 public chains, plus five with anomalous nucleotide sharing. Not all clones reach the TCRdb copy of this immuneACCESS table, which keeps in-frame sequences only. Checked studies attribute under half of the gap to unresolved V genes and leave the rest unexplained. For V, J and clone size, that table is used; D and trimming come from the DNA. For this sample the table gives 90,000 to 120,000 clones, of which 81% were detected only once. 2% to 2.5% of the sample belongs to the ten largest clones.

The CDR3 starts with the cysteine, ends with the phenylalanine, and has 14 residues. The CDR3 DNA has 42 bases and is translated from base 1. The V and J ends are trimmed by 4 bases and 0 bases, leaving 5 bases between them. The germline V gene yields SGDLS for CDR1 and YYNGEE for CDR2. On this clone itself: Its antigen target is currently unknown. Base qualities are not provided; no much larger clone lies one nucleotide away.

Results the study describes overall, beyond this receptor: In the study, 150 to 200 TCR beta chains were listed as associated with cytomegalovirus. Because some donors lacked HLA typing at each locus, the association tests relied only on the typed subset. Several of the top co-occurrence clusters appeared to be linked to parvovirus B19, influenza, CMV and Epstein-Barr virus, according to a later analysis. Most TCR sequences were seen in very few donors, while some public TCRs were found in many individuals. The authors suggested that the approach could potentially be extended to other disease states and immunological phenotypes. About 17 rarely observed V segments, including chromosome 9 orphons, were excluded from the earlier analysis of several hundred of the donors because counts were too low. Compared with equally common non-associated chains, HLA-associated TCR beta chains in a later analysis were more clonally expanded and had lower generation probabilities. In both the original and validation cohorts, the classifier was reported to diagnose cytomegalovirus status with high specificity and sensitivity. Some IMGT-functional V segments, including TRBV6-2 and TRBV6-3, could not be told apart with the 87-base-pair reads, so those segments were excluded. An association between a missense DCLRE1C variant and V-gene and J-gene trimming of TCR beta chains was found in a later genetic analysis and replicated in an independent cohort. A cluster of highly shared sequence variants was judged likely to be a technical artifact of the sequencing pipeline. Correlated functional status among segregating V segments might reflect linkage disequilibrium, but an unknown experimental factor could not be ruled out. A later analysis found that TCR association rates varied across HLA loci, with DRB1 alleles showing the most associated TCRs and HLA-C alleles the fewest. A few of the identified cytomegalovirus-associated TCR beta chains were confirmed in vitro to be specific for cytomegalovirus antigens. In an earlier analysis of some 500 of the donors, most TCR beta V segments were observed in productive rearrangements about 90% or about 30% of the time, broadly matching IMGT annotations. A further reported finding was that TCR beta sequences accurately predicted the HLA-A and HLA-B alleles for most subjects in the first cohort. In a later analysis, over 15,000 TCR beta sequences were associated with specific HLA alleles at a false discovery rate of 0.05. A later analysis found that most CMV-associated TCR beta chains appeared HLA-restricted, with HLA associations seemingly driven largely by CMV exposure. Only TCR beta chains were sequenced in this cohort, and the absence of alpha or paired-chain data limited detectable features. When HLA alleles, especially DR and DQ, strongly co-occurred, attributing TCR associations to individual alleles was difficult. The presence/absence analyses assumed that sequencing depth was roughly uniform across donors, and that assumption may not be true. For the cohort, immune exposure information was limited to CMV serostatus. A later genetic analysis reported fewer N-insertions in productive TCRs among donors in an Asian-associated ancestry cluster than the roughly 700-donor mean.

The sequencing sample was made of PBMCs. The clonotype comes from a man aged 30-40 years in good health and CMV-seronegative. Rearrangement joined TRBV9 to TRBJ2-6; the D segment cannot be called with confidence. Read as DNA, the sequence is TGTGCCAGCAGCCCGGGCTCTGGGGCCAACGTCCTGACTTTC. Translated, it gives CASSPGSGANVLTF.